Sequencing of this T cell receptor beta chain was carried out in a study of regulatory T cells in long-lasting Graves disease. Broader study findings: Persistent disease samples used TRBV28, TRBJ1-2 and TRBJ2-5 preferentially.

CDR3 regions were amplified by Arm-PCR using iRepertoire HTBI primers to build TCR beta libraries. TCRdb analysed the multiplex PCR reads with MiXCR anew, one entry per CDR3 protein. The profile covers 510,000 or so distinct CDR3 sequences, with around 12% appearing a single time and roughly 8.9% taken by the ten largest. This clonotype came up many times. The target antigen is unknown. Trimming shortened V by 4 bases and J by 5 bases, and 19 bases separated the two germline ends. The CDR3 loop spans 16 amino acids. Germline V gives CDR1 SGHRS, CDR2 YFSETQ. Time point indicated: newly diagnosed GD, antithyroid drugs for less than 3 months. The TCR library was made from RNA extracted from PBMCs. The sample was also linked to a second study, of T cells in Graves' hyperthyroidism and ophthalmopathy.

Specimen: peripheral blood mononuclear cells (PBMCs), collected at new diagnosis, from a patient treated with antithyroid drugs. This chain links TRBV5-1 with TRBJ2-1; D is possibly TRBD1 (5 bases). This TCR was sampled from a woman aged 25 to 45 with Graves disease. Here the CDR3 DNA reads TGCGCCAGCAGCCAGTGGGGCGCCCCCACCAACAATGAGCAGTTCTTC. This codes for CASSQWGAPTNNEQFF.